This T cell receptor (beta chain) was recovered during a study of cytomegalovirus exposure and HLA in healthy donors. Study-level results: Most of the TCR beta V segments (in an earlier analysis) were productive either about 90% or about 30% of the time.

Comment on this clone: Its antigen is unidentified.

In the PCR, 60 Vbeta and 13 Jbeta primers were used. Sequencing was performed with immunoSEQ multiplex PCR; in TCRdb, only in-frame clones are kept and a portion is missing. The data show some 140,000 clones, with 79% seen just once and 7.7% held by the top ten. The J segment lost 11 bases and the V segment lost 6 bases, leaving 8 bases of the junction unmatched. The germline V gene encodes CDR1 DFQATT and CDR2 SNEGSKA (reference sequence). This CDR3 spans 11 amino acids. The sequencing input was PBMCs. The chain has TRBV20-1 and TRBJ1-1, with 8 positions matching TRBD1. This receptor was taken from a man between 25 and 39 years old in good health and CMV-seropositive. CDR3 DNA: TGCAGTGCCAAAACAGGGGGAGGTGCTTTCTTT. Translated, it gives CSAKTGGGAFF.